Only a few counts were recorded for the clone carrying this T cell receptor beta chain. Its specificity is unknown. The germline gives CDR1 PRHDT, CDR2 FYEKMQ (reference sequence). This CDR3 contains 13 residues. Trimming removed 0 bases from V and 5 bases from J, with 6 bases in between. General observations from the study: Tumor Tregs overlapped most with tumor, then blood, naive CD4+ cells.

Semi-nested PCR with Nested Universal Primer A followed constant-region reverse priming of full-length variable regions. TCRdb re-analysed the 5' RACE reads in MiXCR, keeping a single row per CDR3 protein. The sample lists roughly 40,000 distinct CDR3 sequences; 15% to 20% were seen once. The material sequenced was naive CD4+ T cells sorted from a lymph node. Indicated subset: naive CD4+ T cells, CD4+CD45RA+CD25-. The J gene is TRBJ2-3, the V gene TRBV13; D perhaps matches TRBD2 (5 bases). This TCR was sampled from a female donor with breast cancer. The CDR3 region has the DNA TGTGCCAGCAGCTTAGGCGGGGTAGATACGCAGTATTTT. It codes for CASSLGGVDTQYF.